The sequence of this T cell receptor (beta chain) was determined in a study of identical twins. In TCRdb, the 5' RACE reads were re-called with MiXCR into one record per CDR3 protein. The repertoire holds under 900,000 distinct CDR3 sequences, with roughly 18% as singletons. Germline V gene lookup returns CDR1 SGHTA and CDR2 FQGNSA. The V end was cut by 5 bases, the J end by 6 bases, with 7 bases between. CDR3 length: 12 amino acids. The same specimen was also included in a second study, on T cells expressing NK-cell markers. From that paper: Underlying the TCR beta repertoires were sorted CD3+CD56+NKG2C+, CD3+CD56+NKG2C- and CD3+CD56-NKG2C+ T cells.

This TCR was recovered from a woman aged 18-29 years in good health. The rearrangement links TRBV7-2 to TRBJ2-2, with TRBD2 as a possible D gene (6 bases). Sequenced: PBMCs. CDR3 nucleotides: TGTGCCAGCAGCCGGGAGTCCGGGGAGCTGTTTTTT. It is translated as CASSRESGELFF.